The rows below give T cell receptor beta chains drawn from one sample of a study of shared clonotypes between healthy human individuals. TCRdb keeps only in-frame clones here, not all; method: immunoSEQ multiplex PCR. The sample has about 480,000 clones, less than 85% seen once. Sequencing input: PBMCs. The receptor set was obtained from a woman between 35 and 50 years old in good health. Some clones in this sample may be carry-over from other donors' samples. Each CDR3 is given with its conserved first and last residue. Each record gives: V gene, J gene, clone size, D gene, CDR3 DNA, CDR3 protein. The D gene is left open where the match is weak. Rows give clone size only sometimes, using once, few, many, or a class for an expanded clone.

TRBV10-3,TRBJ2-7,.,TRBD2,TGTGCCATCAGGCCCAGGACTAGCGGGAGGGAGGTGGTTGTCTACGAGCAGTACTTC,CAIRPRTSGREVVVYEQYF
TRBV2,TRBJ1-5,once,.,TGTGCCAGCAAGGTCTTGGTTGGGGCCCATCAGCCCCAGCATTTT,CASKVLVGAHQPQHF
TRBV29-1,TRBJ1-4,.,.,TGCAGCGTTGAAGGGTCGGGGGGCAATGAAAAACTGTTTTTT,CSVEGSGGNEKLFF
TRBV7-2,TRBJ2-2,.,TRBD2,TGTGCCAGCAGCCCCCAACTAGCGGCGAACACCGGGGAGCTGTTTTTT,CASSPQLAANTGELFF
TRBV4-2,TRBJ2-2,.,TRBD2,TGTGCCAGCAGCCAAGATTTAGCGGGAGACCCCACCGGGGAGCTGTTTTTT,CASSQDLAGDPTGELFF
TRBV28,TRBJ1-5,.,.,TGTGCCAGCAGGGGAGGTAGCAATCAGCCCCAGCATTTT,CASRGGSNQPQHF
TRBV6-5,TRBJ2-5,.,.,TGTGCCAGCAGTATAGCGGCCCAAGAGACCCAGTACTTC,CASSIAAQETQYF
TRBV18,TRBJ1-5,.,TRBD1,TGTGCCAGCTCACCAGTAGAACAGGGGGACACTCAGCCCCAGCATTTT,CASSPVEQGDTQPQHF
TRBV6-1,TRBJ2-5,.,.,TGTGCCAGCAGTGGGACTTTTCGAGAGACCCAGTACTTC,CASSGTFRETQYF
TRBV7-3,TRBJ1-1,.,.,TGTGCCAGCAGCCCCAGGGGCGGGGGCACTGAAGCTTTCTTT,CASSPRGGGTEAFF
TRBV9,TRBJ2-5,.,.,TGTGCCAGCAGCCCCAAAACAGGCGGCCAACAAGAGACCCAGTACTTC,CASSPKTGGQQETQYF
TRBV19,TRBJ1-5,few,.,TGTGCCAGCCGGGACGGATATCAGCCCCAGCATTTT,CASRDGYQPQHF
TRBV4-3,TRBJ1-4,.,.,TGCGCCAGCAGCCAAGAGGGGATGATTGCATCCGGGGAAAAACTGTTTTTT,CASSQEGMIASGEKLFF
TRBV5-4,TRBJ2-7,.,.,TGTGCCAGCAGCTCCTTTGGGGGTACCTACGAGCAGTACTTC,CASSSFGGTYEQYF
TRBV5-1,TRBJ2-1,.,.,TGCGCCAGCAGCTCAGGGGGGATACCGGGGAACAATGAGCAGTTCTTC,CASSSGGIPGNNEQFF
TRBV5-1,TRBJ1-4,.,.,TGCGCCAGCAGCCCCTCACAAGGGCTTAATGAAAAACTGTTTTTT,CASSPSQGLNEKLFF
TRBV20-1,TRBJ2-7,.,.,TGCAGTGCCGACGACCATTACGAGCAGTACTTC,CSADDHYEQYF
TRBV13,TRBJ2-1,.,.,TGTGCCAGCAGCCTCAAGCGGGCGAGCTCCTACAATGAGCAGTTCTTC,CASSLKRASSYNEQFF
TRBV5-6,TRBJ1-4,once,.,TGTGCCAGCAGCTTGGGGGGGTATGAAAAACTGTTTTTT,CASSLGGYEKLFF
TRBV28,TRBJ2-1,.,.,TGTGCCAGCAGTCCACCGACTAGGAACAATGAGCAGTTCTTC,CASSPPTRNNEQFF
TRBV5-4,TRBJ2-6,.,.,TGTGCCAGCAGCTCGTCCGGGTCTGGGGCCAACGTCCTGACTTTC,CASSSSGSGANVLTF
TRBV7-3,TRBJ2-7,.,.,TGTGCCAGCAGCTTAAGTGGGGGAGACCCCTACGAGCAGTACTTC,CASSLSGGDPYEQYF
TRBV19,TRBJ1-5,.,.,TGTGCCAGTAGTATGCGGGGGCTTCAGCCCCAGCATTTT,CASSMRGLQPQHF
TRBV7-9,TRBJ2-7,.,TRBD2,TGTGCCAGCAGCTCCCGGAGCGGGAGGGGAACCTACGAGCAGTACTTC,CASSSRSGRGTYEQYF
TRBV4-2,TRBJ2-3,.,.,TGTGCCAGCAGCCAAGATCTCCTAGCGCCGTTGGATACGCAGTATTTT,CASSQDLLAPLDTQYF
TRBV15,TRBJ1-2,.,.,TGTGCCACCAGCGGAGGGTCTAACTATGGCTACACCTTC,CATSGGSNYGYTF
TRBV28,TRBJ1-2,.,.,TGTGCCAGCAGTACCCTACCAGGAGGTAACTATGGCTACACCTTC,CASSTLPGGNYGYTF
TRBV5-1,TRBJ2-7,.,TRBD1,TGCGCCAGCAGCTTGGGCCTAACAGGGGGCCGGGGGGACGAGCAGTACTTC,CASSLGLTGGRGDEQYF
TRBV28,TRBJ2-5,.,TRBD1,TGTGCCAGCAGTCCGGACAGGTTTAGCGAGACCCAGTACTTC,CASSPDRFSETQYF
TRBV28,TRBJ2-7,few,TRBD2,TGTGCCAGCAGTTTATTGGGTTGGGGGACTAGCGGGAGGGTTTACGAGCAGTACTTC,CASSLLGWGTSGRVYEQYF
TRBV27,TRBJ2-7,.,.,TGTGCCAGCGGTAACGAGCAGTACTTC,CASGNEQYF
TRBV5-1,TRBJ2-7,few,TRBD2,TGCGCCAGCAGCTCACAAGCGGGAGGGCCCGACGAGCAGTACTTC,CASSSQAGGPDEQYF
TRBV30,TRBJ2-3,.,.,TGTGCCTGGAGGACAGGATTGGGCAACACAGATACGCAGTATTTT,CAWRTGLGNTDTQYF
TRBV29-1,TRBJ1-2,.,TRBD1,TGCAGCGCCGCAGGGGGGAACTATGGCTACACCTTC,CSAAGGNYGYTF
TRBV19,TRBJ2-2,.,.,TGTGCCAGTAGTATAGATCTGGACATAGGGAACACCGGGGAGCTGTTTTTT,CASSIDLDIGNTGELFF
TRBV9,TRBJ2-1,few,TRBD2,TGTGCCAGCAGTCCCGGGACTAGCGGGAGGGGAGAGCAGTTCTTC,CASSPGTSGRGEQFF
TRBV27,TRBJ2-1,.,TRBD2,TGTGCCAGCAGTCCCTCCCTAGCGGGAGTTTACAATGAGCAGTTCTTC,CASSPSLAGVYNEQFF
TRBV4-2,TRBJ1-3,.,.,TGTGCCAGCAGCCAAGTTTTGAACTCTGGAAACACCATATATTTT,CASSQVLNSGNTIYF
TRBV7-3,TRBJ1-2,.,.,TGTGCCAGCAGCCCCTTCGGGCTCTCGGGCTACACCTTC,CASSPFGLSGYTF
TRBV4-3,TRBJ2-7,.,.,TGCGCCAGCAGCCAAGATTGGGACAAGGCCTACGAGCAGTACTTC,CASSQDWDKAYEQYF
TRBV7-3,TRBJ1-5,few,.,TGTGCCAGCAGCTTAGACGGATTTAGCAATCAGCCCCAGCATTTT,CASSLDGFSNQPQHF